Listed below are T cell receptor beta chains from one sample, sequenced in a study of cytomegalovirus exposure and HLA in healthy donors. Profiling relied on immunoSEQ multiplex PCR, and the TCRdb table lists in-frame clones only, not all of them. The table has approximately 130,000 clones, approximately 80% seen once. Sequencing input: PBMCs. All receptors derive from a man younger than 45 in good health and CMV-seronegative. CDR3s include the opening cysteine and the closing phenylalanine or tryptophan. D genes are given only for firm matches. Clone size, where shown, is once, few, many, or a class for clones that have expanded.

.,TRBJ2-5,TRBD2,TRBV19,CASSIISGSSQETQYF,TGTGCCAGTAGTATTATTAGCGGGAGCAGTCAAGAGACCCAGTACTTC
.,TRBJ2-1,TRBD2,TRBV19,CASSIEGLAGVGWNEQFF,TGTGCCAGTAGTATAGAGGGACTAGCGGGAGTGGGGTGGAATGAGCAGTTCTTC
.,TRBJ1-1,.,TRBV19,CANPLGENTEAFF,TGTGCCAACCCCCTTGGAGAAAACACTGAAGCTTTCTTT
.,TRBJ2-7,TRBD1,TRBV28,CASRDRPYEQYF,TGTGCCAGCCGGGACAGACCCTACGAGCAGTACTTC
.,TRBJ1-2,.,TRBV27,CASSSPYGKGGYTF,TGTGCCAGCAGTTCCCCGTACGGGAAGGGAGGCTACACCTTC
.,TRBJ1-2,.,TRBV6-5,CASRRFQGVDYTF,TGTGCCAGCAGGCGCTTCCAGGGTGTTGACTACACCTTC
.,TRBJ2-1,TRBD2,TRBV16,CASSQPLIAGGPNEQFF,TGTGCCAGCAGCCAGCCTTTAATAGCGGGAGGGCCTAATGAGCAGTTCTTC
.,TRBJ1-6,TRBD1,TRBV28,CASRGQGSSPLHF,TGTGCCAGCAGAGGACAGGGGAGTTCACCCCTCCACTTT
.,TRBJ1-2,.,TRBV5-1,CASSLALANYGYTF,TGCGCCAGCAGCTTGGCCTTAGCTAACTATGGCTACACCTTC
.,TRBJ1-2,.,TRBV7-9,CASSPLSWTEGGYTF,TGTGCCAGCAGCCCCCTTAGTTGGACCGAGGGAGGCTACACCTTC
.,TRBJ1-1,TRBD1,TRBV18,CASSPQGVDTEAFF,TGTGCCAGCTCCCCCCAGGGGGTCGACACTGAAGCTTTCTTT
.,TRBJ1-3,.,TRBV11-2,CASSVWGGSGNTIYF,TGTGCCAGCAGCGTTTGGGGGGGGAGTGGAAACACCATATATTTT
once,TRBJ2-3,.,TRBV5-1,CASSLDPRQSTDTQYF,TGCGCCAGCAGCTTGGACCCTAGACAGAGCACAGATACGCAGTATTTT
once,TRBJ2-7,TRBD2,TRBV10-3,CAISDPAGGTEQYF,TGTGCCATCAGTGACCCCGCGGGGGGTACCGAGCAGTACTTC
.,TRBJ1-1,.,TRBV5-8,CASSLAFGGAFF,TGTGCCAGCAGCTTGGCATTTGGGGGGGCTTTCTTT
few,TRBJ1-2,TRBD1,TRBV30,CAWSADRGLGGYTF,TGTGCCTGGAGTGCAGACAGGGGATTGGGTGGCTACACCTTC
.,TRBJ1-6,.,TRBV2,CASGGQFLSPLHF,TGTGCCAGCGGTGGACAGTTCCTTTCACCCCTCCACTTT
.,TRBJ2-7,TRBD1,TRBV7-9,CASRQGVEQYF,TGTGCCAGCAGACAGGGGGTCGAGCAGTACTTC
.,TRBJ2-1,.,TRBV19,CASSILNGGLMPVWQFF,TGTGCCAGTAGTATACTTAATGGCGGCCTCATGCCGGTGTGGCAGTTCTTC
.,TRBJ2-7,TRBD2,TRBV28,CASIGAGATEQYF,TGTGCCAGTATTGGGGCGGGAGCTACCGAGCAGTACTTC
.,TRBJ1-6,TRBD1,TRBV5-1,CASSLLQGSTYNSPLHF,TGCGCCAGCAGCCTTCTACAGGGGTCAACCTATAATTCACCCCTCCACTTT
.,TRBJ2-3,TRBD2,TRBV5-8,CASSTGLAGSTDTQYF,TGTGCCAGCAGCACGGGACTAGCGGGAAGCACAGATACGCAGTATTTT
few,TRBJ1-4,TRBD1,TRBV29-1,CSTRTGTNEKLFF,TGCAGCACACGGACAGGGACTAATGAAAAACTGTTTTTT
.,TRBJ1-1,.,TRBV25-1,CASSVGGVTEAFF,TGTGCCAGCAGTGTCGGGGGAGTGACTGAAGCTTTCTTT
few,TRBJ2-7,TRBD2,TRBV7-2,CASSLREFGGASYEQYF,TGTGCCAGCAGCTTAAGGGAATTCGGGGGGGCATCCTACGAGCAGTACTTC
.,TRBJ2-3,TRBD2,TRBV7-8,CASSSRGSPDTQYF,TGTGCCAGCAGCTCGCGGGGGTCACCAGATACGCAGTATTTT
.,TRBJ1-1,.,TRBV4-1,CASSQGSGMGTEAFF,TGCGCCAGCAGCCAAGGGTCCGGGATGGGCACTGAAGCTTTCTTT
.,TRBJ2-6,TRBD1,TRBV18,CASLPGQGAVGANVLTF,TGTGCCAGCTTGCCGGGACAGGGGGCGGTTGGGGCCAACGTCCTGACTTTC
.,TRBJ2-7,.,TRBV10-3,CAISKDYSGYEQYF,TGTGCCATCAGTAAGGACTATTCCGGGTACGAGCAGTACTTC
.,TRBJ2-7,TRBD2,TRBV19,CASRRGTSGSEQYF,TGTGCCAGTAGAAGAGGGACTAGTGGATCCGAGCAGTACTTC
.,TRBJ2-3,.,TRBV12-5,CASGVGDSDTQYF,TGTGCTAGTGGTGTCGGTGATTCGGATACGCAGTATTTT
.,TRBJ2-2,.,TRBV7-7,CASSPTNTGELFF,TGTGCCAGCAGCCCAACGAACACCGGGGAGCTGTTTTTT
.,TRBJ1-4,.,TRBV7-9,CASSFSVPTNEKLFF,TGTGCCAGCAGCTTCTCAGTGCCAACTAATGAAAAACTGTTTTTT